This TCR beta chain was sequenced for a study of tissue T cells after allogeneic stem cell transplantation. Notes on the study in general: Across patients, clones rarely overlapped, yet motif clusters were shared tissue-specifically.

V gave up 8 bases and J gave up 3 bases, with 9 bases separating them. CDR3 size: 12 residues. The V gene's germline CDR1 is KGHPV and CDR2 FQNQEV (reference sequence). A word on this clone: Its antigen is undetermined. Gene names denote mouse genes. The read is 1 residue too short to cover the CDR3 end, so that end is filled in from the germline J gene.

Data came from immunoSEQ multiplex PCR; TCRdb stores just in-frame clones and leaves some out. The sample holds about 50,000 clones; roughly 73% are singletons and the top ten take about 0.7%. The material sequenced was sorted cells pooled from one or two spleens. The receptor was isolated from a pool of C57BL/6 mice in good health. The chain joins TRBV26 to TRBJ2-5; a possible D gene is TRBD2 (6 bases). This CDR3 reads CASGGWQDTQYF. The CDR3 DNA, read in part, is TGTGCCAGCGGGGGGTGGCAAGACACCCAGTAC.